A single sample is the source of the 3 T cell receptor beta chains below, sequenced in a study of cytomegalovirus exposure and HLA in healthy donors. Sequencing used immunoSEQ multiplex PCR; TCRdb keeps in-frame clones, though not all of them. The sample includes roughly 140,000 clones, roughly nine tenths of them seen just once. The sample taken for sequencing was PBMCs. These receptor sequences come from a woman younger than 30 in good health and CMV-seropositive.

This clone was observed a single time. The chain carries TRBV10-3 and TRBJ2-7; possibly TRBD2 for D (6 bases). V was cut by 10 bases and J by 2 bases, with 21 bases left in between. The CDR3 sequence is 15 residues long. CDR1 and CDR2 from the germline V gene are ENHRY and SYGVKD. CDR3 amino acids: CATEPEGRAPYEQYF. CDR3 nucleotides: TGTGCCACCGAACCGGAGGGTCGGGCACCCTACGAGCAGTACTTC.

This rearrangement joins TRBV19 to TRBJ2-5; TRBD2 matches 11 bases. Trimming took 8 bases from V and 5 from J; bases not matched to a gene: 7. The CDR3 extends over 14 amino acids. Germline values: CDR1 LNHDA, CDR2 SQIVND (reference sequence). The DNA for the CDR3 is TGTGCCAGTCAACTAGCGGGAGTGGAGGAGACCCAGTACTTC. It is translated as CASQLAGVEETQYF.

This clone was counted once. J is TRBJ2-5 and V is TRBV5-1; 11 bases are shared with TRBD2. The junction had 2 bases not matched to a gene; V was cut back by 3 bases and J by 4 bases. The CDR3 extends over 14 amino acids. The germline gives CDR1 SGHRS, CDR2 YFSETQ. CDR3 sequence: CASSSGLAGETQYF. The DNA of the CDR3 is TGCGCCAGCAGCTCCGGACTAGCGGGAGAGACCCAGTACTTC.